This paragraph reports one TCR beta chain. Its recognized antigen is unknown. Base qualities are missing; no much larger clone stands one base away. CDR1 MGHRA and CDR2 YSYEKL were looked up in the germline V gene. The V end gives up 0 bases and the J end 9 bases, leaving 8 bases in the junction not matched to a gene. The cysteine opens and the phenylalanine closes a CDR3 of 15 amino acids. Only the CDR3 region is kept as DNA, spanning 45 bases read in frame from base 1. Using the deep immunoSEQ assay, multiplex PCR amplified TCR CDR3 regions from genomic DNA. For each cell subset, the extracted genomic DNA was distributed evenly across all wells of several immunoSEQ 96-well plates, and each plate served as one replicate. For sorted subsets, roughly 200 ng of genomic DNA, equivalent to around 29,000 T cell genomes, went into each replicate PCR. Purified libraries were quantified with a Qubit 3.0 fluorometer, sized on a Bioanalyzer 2100, and re-quantified with the KAPA Library Quantification kit. A separate single-read 150-cycle Illumina NextSeq 550 flow cell was used to sequence each immunoSEQ 96-well plate. From the authors' description of their analysis: Because the immunoSEQ output included only junctional sequences and no quality scores, the filtering could not be the same as the filtering used for full-length reads. To assign V/J genes and CDR3, sequences were annotated against IMGT germline references using PyIR, a Python wrapper for IgBLAST v1.9. Any read was removed if the V/J assignment was weak (E-value above 1e-6), the CDR3 was missing, or the read contained stop codons, out-of-frame junctions, or ambiguous translated residues. V3J clonotypes were defined as sequences sharing an identical inferred V gene, J gene, and CDR3 amino acid sequence. The percentage overlap between two repertoires was calculated by dividing the number of shared unique clonotypes by the size of the smaller repertoire. Repertoire richness was assessed with RTK rarefaction, the Chao1 estimator, and Recon v2.1 estimates of unobserved clonotypes. Generation probabilities for all TCRbeta clonotypes obtained by the gDNA method from a handful of donors were computed using OLGA. Imported from immuneACCESS, the table was reduced by TCRdb to in-frame sequences with V and J called. These copies leave out some clones; in studies compared against another copy, an unresolved V gene accounts for under half, and the cause of the remainder is not known. V and J calls and clone size come straight from that table; D and trimming were deduced from the DNA. The sample table shows hundreds of thousands of clones, and roughly 96% are seen once. The biggest ten clones account for 0.11% of the sample.

These data belong to a study of shared clonotypes between healthy human individuals (dated by TCRdb to between 2020 and 2021). Regarding the research as a whole: The cohort comprised a couple of women and a few men aged 18 to 49 years. Between about 0.85 and 8.9 billion PBMCs per donor were obtained by leukapheresis. Per donor, three plates each were used for CD4 naive and CD4 memory, two for CD8 naive, and one for CD8 memory. To estimate repertoire size and how much clonotypes are shared between individuals, the study performed deep sequencing of blood TCR repertoires from roughly five healthy adults. Libraries were prepared and TCR repertoires were sequenced by different laboratories using diverse techniques, in order to increase sequencing depth and limit assay-specific biases. Study-level results and caveats: Incomplete sequencing was indicated by rarefaction of sorted-subset datasets, despite the large sequencing depth. Only blood was sampled, and tissue TCR repertoires likely differ from those in blood. Naive subsets generally had larger estimated clonotype richness than memory subsets. Compared with non-shared clonotypes, the clonotypes found in all four sorted-subset donors had higher generation probabilities. The genetic and exposure-history diversity represented was limited by the small number of donors. Based on pairwise subsampling, the degree of clonotype sharing among donors was expected to be affected by sequencing depth. Sharing across a handful of donors was observed for about 5% of naive CD4, less than 4% of naive CD8, about 2.5% of memory CD4, and roughly 0.4% of memory CD8 clonotypes.

CD8 naive samples were obtained by positive selection for CCR7 among CD45RO-negative cells, yielding a CD45RA+CCR7+ population from which TemRA cells were excluded. Donors were healthy HIV-negative adults with no recently reported acute infections or vaccinations. Every donor was a Caucasian adult living in Nashville, Tennessee, USA. Blood was collected by leukapheresis, and PBMCs were isolated by Ficoll-Histopaque density gradient centrifugation and then cryopreserved in liquid nitrogen vapor phase. Analytical flow cytometry was used to check the purity and quantity of each magnetically sorted T cell population. From each sorted fraction, genomic DNA was isolated and quantified by UV absorbance on a Nanodrop 2000c.

This TCR came from a woman aged 25 to 45 in good health. Recombination connected TRBV4-1 to TRBJ1-5; the central 7 bases match TRBD1. The sample was naive CD8+ T cells sorted from blood. Read against the paper, the sample's cell subset or site label means: CD45RA+CCR7+. The CDR3 is CASSQEWGQSRPQHF. The DNA reads TGCGCCAGCAGCCAAGAGTGGGGACAGAGCCGGCCCCAGCATTTT.